Given below is one T cell receptor (beta chain) in context. This CDR3 has 13 residues. CDR1 is WNHNN and CDR2 is SYGVQD in the germline V gene (reference sequence). Trimming took off 6 bases at V and 0 bases at J, with 8 bases between the two ends. This specimen comes from a study of technical replicates of blood from a few donors. TCRdb keeps only in-frame clones here, not all; method: immunoSEQ multiplex PCR. The sample holds approximately 80,000 clones, 70% to 90% seen once. This receptor was taken from a human donor in good health. V usage is TRBV10-1 and J usage is TRBJ1-1; D remains unclear. Sequencing was carried out using T cells isolated from PBMCs. The CDR3 here is CASRAEVNTEAFF. The CDR3 DNA reads TGCGCCAGCAGAGCCGAAGTGAACACTGAAGCTTTCTTT.